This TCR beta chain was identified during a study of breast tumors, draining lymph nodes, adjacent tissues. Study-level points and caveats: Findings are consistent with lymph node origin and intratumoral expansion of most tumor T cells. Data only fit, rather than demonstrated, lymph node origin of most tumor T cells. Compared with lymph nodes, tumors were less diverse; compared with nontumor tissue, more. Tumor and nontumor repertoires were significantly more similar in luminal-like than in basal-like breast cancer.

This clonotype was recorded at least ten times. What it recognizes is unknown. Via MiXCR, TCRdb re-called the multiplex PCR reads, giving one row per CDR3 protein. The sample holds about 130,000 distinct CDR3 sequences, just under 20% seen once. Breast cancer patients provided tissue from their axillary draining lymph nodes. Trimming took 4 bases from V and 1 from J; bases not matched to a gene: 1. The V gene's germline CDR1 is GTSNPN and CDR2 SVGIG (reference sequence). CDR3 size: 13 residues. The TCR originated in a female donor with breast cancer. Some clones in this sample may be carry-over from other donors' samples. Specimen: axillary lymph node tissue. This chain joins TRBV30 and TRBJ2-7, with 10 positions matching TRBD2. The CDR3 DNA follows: TGTGCCTGGACTAGCGGGAGTTCCTACGAGCAGTACTTC. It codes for CAWTSGSSYEQYF.